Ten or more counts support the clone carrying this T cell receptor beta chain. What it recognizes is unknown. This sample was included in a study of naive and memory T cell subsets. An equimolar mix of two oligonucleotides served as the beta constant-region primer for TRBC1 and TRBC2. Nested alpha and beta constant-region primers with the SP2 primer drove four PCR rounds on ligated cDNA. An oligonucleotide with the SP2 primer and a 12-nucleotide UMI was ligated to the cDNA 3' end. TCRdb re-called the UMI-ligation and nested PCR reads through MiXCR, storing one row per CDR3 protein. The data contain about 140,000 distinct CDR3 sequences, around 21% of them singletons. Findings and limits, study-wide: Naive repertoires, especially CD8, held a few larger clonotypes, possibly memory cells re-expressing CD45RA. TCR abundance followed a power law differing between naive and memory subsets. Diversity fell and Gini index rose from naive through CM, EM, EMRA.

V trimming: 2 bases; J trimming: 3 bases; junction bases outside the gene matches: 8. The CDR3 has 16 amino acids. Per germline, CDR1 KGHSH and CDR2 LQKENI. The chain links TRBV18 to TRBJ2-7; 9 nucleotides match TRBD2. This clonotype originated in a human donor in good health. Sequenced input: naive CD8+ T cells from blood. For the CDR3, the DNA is TGTGCCAGCTCACCAACTTCCGGGACTAGCAGCTACGAGCAGTACTTC. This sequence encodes CASSPTSGTSSYEQYF.